A selection of T cell receptor beta chains follows, all from one sample in a study of blood T cell repertoires in COVID-19. Assay used: immunoSEQ multiplex PCR; TCRdb lists only in-frame clones, some missing. Here the sample spans roughly 80,000 clones, about four fifths being singletons. Material: peripheral blood. The source is a human donor in a cohort sampled during active COVID-19. Both conserved end residues are part of each CDR3. D genes are given only for firm matches. Not every row has a clone size; where given, it reads once, few, many or a size class.

D | length | J | size | V | CDR3 | DNA
NA | 12 | TRBJ1-1 | once | TRBV7-8 | CAGGAMNTEAFF | TGTGCCGGGGGGGCAATGAACACTGAAGCTTTCTTT
TRBD1 | 13 | TRBJ1-2 | NA | TRBV7-2 | CASSLDRGYGYTF | TGTGCCAGCAGCTTGGACAGGGGGTATGGCTACACCTTC
NA | 14 | TRBJ2-1 | few | TRBV19 | CASSPEGSYNEQFF | TGTGCCAGTTCACCGGAGGGCTCCTACAATGAGCAGTTCTTC
TRBD1 | 15 | TRBJ1-3 | NA | TRBV5-1 | CASSIGTGAGNTIYF | TGCGCCAGCAGCATTGGGACAGGGGCTGGAAACACCATATATTTT
TRBD1 | 18 | TRBJ2-6 | NA | TRBV19 | CASTLKGAFISGANVLTF | TGTGCCAGTACCCTAAAGGGGGCTTTTATCTCTGGGGCCAACGTCCTGACTTTC
NA | 16 | TRBJ1-4 | NA | TRBV4-1 | CASSRAGETTNEKLFF | TGCGCCAGCAGCCGAGCCGGGGAGACAACTAATGAAAAACTGTTTTTT
TRBD1 | 14 | TRBJ2-7 | few | TRBV5-1 | CASSLRQGGNEQYF | TGCGCCAGCAGCCTACGACAGGGTGGTAACGAGCAGTACTTC
TRBD2 | 17 | TRBJ2-3 | NA | TRBV5-4 | CASSLGTSGRTTDTQYF | TGTGCCAGCAGCTTAGGGACTAGCGGGCGAACCACAGATACGCAGTATTTT
TRBD2 | 18 | TRBJ2-2 | NA | TRBV18 | CASSRLAFAGESTGELFF | TGTGCCAGCTCACGGCTAGCGTTCGCGGGAGAAAGCACCGGGGAGCTGTTTTTT
TRBD1 | 16 | TRBJ2-5 | NA | TRBV6-5 | CASSYVTGGFGETQYF | TGTGCCAGCAGTTACGTGACAGGGGGATTTGGAGAGACCCAGTACTTC
NA | 13 | TRBJ2-5 | NA | TRBV6-5 | CASTRQHQETQYF | TGTGCCAGCACGCGACAGCACCAAGAGACCCAGTACTTC
NA | 16 | TRBJ2-5 | NA | TRBV27 | CASRFKGRQAQETQYF | TGTGCCAGCCGTTTCAAGGGGAGACAGGCACAAGAGACCCAGTACTTC
NA | 15 | TRBJ1-2 | NA | TRBV11-2 | CASSLDAGDNYGYTF | TGTGCCAGCAGCTTAGATGCAGGGGATAACTATGGCTACACCTTC
TRBD2 | 13 | TRBJ2-1 | NA | TRBV19 | CASSLAGYNEQFF | TGTGCCAGTAGTTTAGCGGGGTACAATGAGCAGTTCTTC
TRBD1 | 15 | TRBJ2-2 | few | TRBV11-3 | CASSRDSVNTGELFF | TGTGCCAGCAGTCGGGACAGCGTGAACACCGGGGAGCTGTTTTTT
TRBD2 | 15 | TRBJ2-7 | NA | TRBV11-3 | CASSLRAGGAYEQYF | TGTGCCAGCAGCTTGAGGGCGGGAGGGGCCTACGAGCAGTACTTC
NA | 14 | TRBJ1-5 | NA | TRBV15 | CATSPGGQTGPQHF | TGTGCCACGTCTCCCGGCGGACAAACTGGGCCCCAGCATTTT
NA | 16 | TRBJ2-1 | NA | TRBV7-7 | CASSPGTSRGKAEQFF | TGTGCCAGCAGCCCCGGGACTTCAAGAGGGAAGGCTGAGCAGTTCTTC
NA | 15 | TRBJ2-6 | NA | TRBV19 | CASTHPYSGANVLTF | TGTGCCAGTACCCACCCCTACTCTGGGGCCAACGTCCTGACTTTC
NA | 13 | TRBJ2-7 | NA | TRBV5-4 | CASSLVDSYEQYF | TGTGCCAGCAGCTTGGTAGACTCCTACGAGCAGTACTTC
TRBD2 | 14 | TRBJ2-2 | NA | TRBV29-1 | CSVRGTSVSGELFF | TGCAGCGTTCGCGGGACTAGCGTTTCCGGGGAGCTGTTTTTT
TRBD2 | 15 | TRBJ2-1 | NA | TRBV7-8 | CASSLGLADYNEQFF | TGTGCCAGCAGCTTAGGACTAGCGGACTACAATGAGCAGTTCTTC
NA | 14 | TRBJ1-5 | few | TRBV19 | CASNSRVPNQPQHF | TGTGCCAGTAACTCCAGGGTTCCCAATCAGCCCCAGCATTTT
NA | 13 | TRBJ1-3 | NA | TRBV28 | CASSWGAGNTIYF | TGTGCCAGCAGTTGGGGCGCGGGAAACACCATATATTTT
TRBD1 | 12 | TRBJ1-2 | NA | TRBV12-3/TRBV12-4 | CASSRQGYGYTF | TGTGCCAGCAGTCGACAGGGCTATGGCTACACCTTC
TRBD1 | 14 | TRBJ1-3 | NA | TRBV2 | CASTDRASGNTIYF | TGTGCCAGCACCGACAGGGCCTCTGGAAACACCATATATTTT
NA | 12 | TRBJ2-5 | NA | TRBV3-1/TRBV3-2 | CASSHLQETQYF | TGTGCCAGCAGCCACCTACAAGAGACCCAGTACTTC
NA | 15 | TRBJ2-1 | NA | TRBV2 | CASSEGQKRGNEQFF | TGTGCCAGCAGTGAGGGACAAAAGAGGGGAAATGAGCAGTTCTTC
NA | 12 | TRBJ1-1 | NA | TRBV10-3 | CAIDQGYTEAFF | TGTGCCATCGACCAGGGGTACACTGAAGCTTTCTTT
NA | 15 | TRBJ2-5 | NA | TRBV11-2 | CASTSAGSKKETQYF | TGTGCCAGCACCTCGGCTGGGAGCAAGAAAGAGACCCAGTACTTC